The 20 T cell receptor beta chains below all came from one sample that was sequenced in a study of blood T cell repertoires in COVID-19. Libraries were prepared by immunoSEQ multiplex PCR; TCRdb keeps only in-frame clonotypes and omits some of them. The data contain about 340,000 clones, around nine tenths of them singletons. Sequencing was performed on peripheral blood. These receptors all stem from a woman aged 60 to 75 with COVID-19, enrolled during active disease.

CDR3: CASIAEGRYTF. CDR3 sequence (DNA): TGTGCCAGCATAGCGGAGGGTCGCTACACCTTC. The chain uses TRBV2 and TRBJ1-2; D unclear. Germline V gene lookup returns CDR1 SNHLY and CDR2 FYNNEI. The CDR3 has 11 residues. Trimming left V 7 bases short and J 9 bases short, with 12 bases between.

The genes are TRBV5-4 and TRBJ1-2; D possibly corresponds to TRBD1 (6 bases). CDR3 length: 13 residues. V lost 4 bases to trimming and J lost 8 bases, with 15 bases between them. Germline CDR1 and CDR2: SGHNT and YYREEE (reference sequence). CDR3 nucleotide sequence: TGTGCCAGCAGCCCCGGGCAGGGGTTCGGCTACACCTTC. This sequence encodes CASSPGQGFGYTF.

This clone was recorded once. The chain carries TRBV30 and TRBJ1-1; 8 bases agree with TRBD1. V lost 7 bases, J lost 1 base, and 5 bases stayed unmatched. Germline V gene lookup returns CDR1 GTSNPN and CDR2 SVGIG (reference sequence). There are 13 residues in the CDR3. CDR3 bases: TGTGCCTCGAACGACAGGGGGAACACTGAAGCTTTCTTT. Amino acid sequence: CASNDRGNTEAFF.

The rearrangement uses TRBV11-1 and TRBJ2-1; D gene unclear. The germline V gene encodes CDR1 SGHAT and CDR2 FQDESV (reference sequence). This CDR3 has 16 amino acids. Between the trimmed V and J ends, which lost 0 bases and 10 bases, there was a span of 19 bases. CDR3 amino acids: CASSLALEYVRTEQFF. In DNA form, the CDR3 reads TGTGCCAGCAGCTTAGCGCTGGAGTACGTAAGAACGGAGCAGTTCTTC.

The CDR3 region has the DNA TGTGCCTGGAGAGTGAGGGGAGGGGCCTACGAGCAGTACTTC. It encodes CAWRVRGGAYEQYF. The chain links TRBV30 to TRBJ2-7; 7 bases map to TRBD2. Germline assignment: CDR1 GTSNPN and CDR2 SVGIG (reference sequence). V shed 3 bases and J 2 bases; nucleotides not matched to a gene: 7. The CDR3 sequence is 14 residues long.

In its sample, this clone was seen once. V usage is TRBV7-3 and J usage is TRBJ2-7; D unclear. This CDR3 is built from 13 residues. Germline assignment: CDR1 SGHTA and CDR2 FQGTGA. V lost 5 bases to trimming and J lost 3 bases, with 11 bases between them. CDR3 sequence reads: CASSQGSGYEQYF. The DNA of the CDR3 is TGTGCCAGCAGCCAAGGATCGGGCTACGAGCAGTACTTC.

In nucleotides, the CDR3 is TGTGCCACCGCGCAGACAGGGAGCGTTTACAATGAGCAGTTCTTC. This gives the protein CATAQTGSVYNEQFF. V is TRBV24-1 and J is TRBJ2-1; 7 nucleotides align to TRBD1. The CDR3 has 15 residues. CDR1 KGHDR and CDR2 SFDVKD come from the germline V gene. V lost 9 bases and J lost 4; bases outside the gene matches: 11.

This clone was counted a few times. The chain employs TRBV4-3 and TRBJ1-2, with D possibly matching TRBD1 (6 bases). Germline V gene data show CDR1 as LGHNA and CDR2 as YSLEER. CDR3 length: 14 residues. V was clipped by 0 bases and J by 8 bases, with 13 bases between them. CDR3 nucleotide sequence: TGCGCCAGCAGCCAAGAGGTGGGGGCTCAAGGCTACACCTTC. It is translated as CASSQEVGAQGYTF.

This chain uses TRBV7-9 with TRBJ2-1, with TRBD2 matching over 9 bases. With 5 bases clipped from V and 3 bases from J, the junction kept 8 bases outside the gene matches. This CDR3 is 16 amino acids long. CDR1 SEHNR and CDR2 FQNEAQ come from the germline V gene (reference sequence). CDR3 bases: TGTGCCAGCAGCCCATCGAGCGGGAGGTACTACAATGAGCAGTTCTTC. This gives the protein CASSPSSGRYYNEQFF.

The CDR3 region is CASSLSRGRDTQYF. The CDR3 nucleotides are TGTGCCAGCAGCTTATCACGGGGGAGGGATACGCAGTATTTT. The rearrangement links TRBV11-2 to TRBJ2-3; possible D gene TRBD2, 6 bases. The V and J ends lost 2 bases and 6 bases respectively, with 12 bases between them. Germline CDR1 is SGHAT and CDR2 is FQNNGV. There are 14 residues in the CDR3.

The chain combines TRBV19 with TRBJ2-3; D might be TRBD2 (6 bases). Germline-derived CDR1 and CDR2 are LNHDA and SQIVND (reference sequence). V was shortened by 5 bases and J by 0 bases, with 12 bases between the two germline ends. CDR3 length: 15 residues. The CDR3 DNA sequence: TGTGCCAGTAGTTCGGGACTGACTAGCACAGATACGCAGTATTTT. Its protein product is CASSSGLTSTDTQYF.

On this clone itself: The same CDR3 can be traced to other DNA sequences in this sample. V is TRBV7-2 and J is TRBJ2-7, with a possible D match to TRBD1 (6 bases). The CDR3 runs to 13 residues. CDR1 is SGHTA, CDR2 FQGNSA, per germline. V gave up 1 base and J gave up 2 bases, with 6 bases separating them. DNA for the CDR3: TGTGCCAGCAGCTTAGGGACAGCCTACGAGCAGTACTTC. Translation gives CASSLGTAYEQYF.

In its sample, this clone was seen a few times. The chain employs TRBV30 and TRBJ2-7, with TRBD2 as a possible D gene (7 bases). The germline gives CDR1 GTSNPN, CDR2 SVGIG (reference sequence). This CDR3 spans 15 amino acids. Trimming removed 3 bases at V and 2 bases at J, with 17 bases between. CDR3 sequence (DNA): TGTGCCTGGAGAGATTTGGGGGGGGCAGCCTACGAGCAGTACTTC. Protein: CAWRDLGGAAYEQYF.

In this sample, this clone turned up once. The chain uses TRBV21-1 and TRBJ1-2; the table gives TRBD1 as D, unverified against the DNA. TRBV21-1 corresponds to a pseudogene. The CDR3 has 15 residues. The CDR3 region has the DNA TGTGCCAGCAGCAATCCGGAAGGGGGCCTTCATGGCTACACCTTC. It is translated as CASSNPEGGLHGYTF.

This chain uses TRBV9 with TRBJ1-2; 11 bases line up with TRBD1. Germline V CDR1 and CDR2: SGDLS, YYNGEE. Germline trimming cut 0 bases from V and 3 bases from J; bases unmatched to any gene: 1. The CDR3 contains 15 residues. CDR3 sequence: CASSVGGQGDYGYTF. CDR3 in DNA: TGTGCCAGCAGCGTAGGGGGACAGGGGGACTATGGCTACACCTTC.

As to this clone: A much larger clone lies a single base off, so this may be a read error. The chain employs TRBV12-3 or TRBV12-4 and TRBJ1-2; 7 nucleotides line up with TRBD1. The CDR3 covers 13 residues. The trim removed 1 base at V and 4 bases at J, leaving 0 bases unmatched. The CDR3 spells CASSLGTGYGYTF. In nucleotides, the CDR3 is TGTGCCAGCAGTTTAGGGACAGGCTATGGCTACACCTTC.

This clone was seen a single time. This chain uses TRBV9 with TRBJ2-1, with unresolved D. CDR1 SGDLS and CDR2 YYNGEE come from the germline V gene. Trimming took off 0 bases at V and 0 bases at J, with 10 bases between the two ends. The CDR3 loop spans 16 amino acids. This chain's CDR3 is CASSVEAGLSYNEQFF. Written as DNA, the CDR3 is TGTGCCAGCAGCGTAGAGGCAGGCCTCTCCTACAATGAGCAGTTCTTC.

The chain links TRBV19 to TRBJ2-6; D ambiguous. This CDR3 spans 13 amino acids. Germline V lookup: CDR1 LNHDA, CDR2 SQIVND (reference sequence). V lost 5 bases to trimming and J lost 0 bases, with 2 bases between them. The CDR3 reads CASSLSGANVLTF. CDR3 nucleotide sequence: TGTGCCAGTAGTCTCTCTGGGGCCAACGTCCTGACTTTC. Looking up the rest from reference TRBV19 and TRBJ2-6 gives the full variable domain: DGGITQSPKYLFRKEGQNVTLSCEQNLNHDAMYWYRQDPGQGLRLIYYSQIVNDFQKGDIAEGYSVSREKKESFPLTVTSAQKNPTAFYLCASSLSGANVLTFGAGSRLTVL.

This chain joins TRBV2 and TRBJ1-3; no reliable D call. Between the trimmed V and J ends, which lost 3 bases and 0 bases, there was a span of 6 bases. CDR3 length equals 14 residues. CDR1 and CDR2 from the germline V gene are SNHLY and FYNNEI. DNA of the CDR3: TGTGCCAGCAGTGATATTAGCTCTGGAAACACCATATATTTT. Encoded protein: CASSDISSGNTIYF.

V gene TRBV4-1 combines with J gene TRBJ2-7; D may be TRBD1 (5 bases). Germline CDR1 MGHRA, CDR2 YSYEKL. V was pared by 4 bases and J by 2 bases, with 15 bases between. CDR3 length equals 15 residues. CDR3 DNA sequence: TGCGCCAGCAGCCTTACTCCCCAGGGAACCTACGAGCAGTACTTC. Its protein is CASSLTPQGTYEQYF.